Reported below is one T cell receptor beta chain. Trimming removed 1 base at V and 6 bases at J, with 7 bases between. CDR1 is MNHNY and CDR2 is SVGAGI in the germline V gene (reference sequence). CDR3 size: 13 residues. The data were produced by immunoSEQ multiplex PCR, yet TCRdb's version contains in-frame clones alone and is incomplete. This table holds approximately 15,000 clones, roughly 40% found once. This sample was taken from a study of neoadjuvant anti-PD-1 for oral cavity cancer. Time point denoted: after neoadjuvant nivolumab, at surgical resection. Patients had newly diagnosed, untreated stage II-IVA oral cavity squamous cell carcinoma.

This chain joins TRBV6-6 and TRBJ1-3, with D possibly matching TRBD1 (5 bases). The sample was tumor tissue, taken after nivolumab (anti-PD-1) treatment. The source of this sequence is a person aged 35-79 years with oral cavity squamous cell carcinoma. The CDR3 loop is CASSYWDQNTIYF. The CDR3 DNA sequence: TGTGCCAGCAGTTACTGGGACCAAAACACCATATATTTT.